This paragraph covers one TCR beta chain sequence. This specimen belongs to a study of blood T cell repertoires in COVID-19. Produced via immunoSEQ multiplex PCR; TCRdb's table is partial and in-frame only. This table holds 200,000 to 250,000 clones, 80% found once. V lost 5 bases and J lost 4; bases outside the gene matches: 8. The V gene's germline CDR1 is SGHNT and CDR2 YENEEA. CDR3 length equals 15 residues. This sequence joins TRBV11-3 and TRBJ2-5; 9 bases match TRBD2. Sequencing was done on a sample of peripheral blood. This TCR was sampled from a woman in her 70s with acute or convalescent COVID-19. CDR3 in DNA: TGTGCCAGCAGCCAGACTAGCGGTGCCCGAGAGACCCAGTACTTC. This encodes CASSQTSGARETQYF.